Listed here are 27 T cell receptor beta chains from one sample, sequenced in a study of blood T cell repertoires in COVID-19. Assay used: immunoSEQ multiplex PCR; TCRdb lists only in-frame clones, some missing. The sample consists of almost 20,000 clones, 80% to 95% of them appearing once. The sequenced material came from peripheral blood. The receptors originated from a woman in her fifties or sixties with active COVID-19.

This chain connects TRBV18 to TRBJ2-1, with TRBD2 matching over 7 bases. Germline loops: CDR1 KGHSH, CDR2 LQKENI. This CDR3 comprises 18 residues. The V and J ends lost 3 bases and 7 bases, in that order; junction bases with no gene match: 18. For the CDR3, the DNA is TGTGCCAGCTCACCCCGGGGATCTAGCGGTTCGTTTCATAATGAGCAGTTCTTC. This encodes CASSPRGSSGSFHNEQFF.

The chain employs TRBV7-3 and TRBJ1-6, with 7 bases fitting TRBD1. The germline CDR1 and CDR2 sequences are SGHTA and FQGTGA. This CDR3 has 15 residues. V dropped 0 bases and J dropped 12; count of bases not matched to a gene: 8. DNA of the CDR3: TGTGCCAGCAGCTTAACCCACGCAGGGGGGAAACCCCTCCACTTT. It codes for CASSLTHAGGKPLHF. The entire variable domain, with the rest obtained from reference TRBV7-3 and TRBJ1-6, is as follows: GAGVSQTPSNKVTEKGKYVELRCDPISGHTALYWYRQSLGQGPEFLIYFQGTGAADDSGLPNDRFFAVRPEGSVSTLKIQRTERGDSAVYLCASSLTHAGGKPLHFGNGTRLTVT.

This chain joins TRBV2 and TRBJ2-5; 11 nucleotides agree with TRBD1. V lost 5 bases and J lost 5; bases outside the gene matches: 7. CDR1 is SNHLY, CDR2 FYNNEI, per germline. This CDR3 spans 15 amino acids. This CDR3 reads CASSQDRGRGETQYF. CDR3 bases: TGTGCCAGCAGTCAGGACAGGGGGCGCGGGGAGACCCAGTACTTC.

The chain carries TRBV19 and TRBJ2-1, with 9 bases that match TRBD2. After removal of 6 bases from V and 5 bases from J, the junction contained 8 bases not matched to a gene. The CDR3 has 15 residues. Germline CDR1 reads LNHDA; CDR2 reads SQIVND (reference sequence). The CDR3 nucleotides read TGTGCCAGTAGCGAGATAGCGGGAGAGGACAATGAGCAGTTCTTC. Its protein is CASSEIAGEDNEQFF.

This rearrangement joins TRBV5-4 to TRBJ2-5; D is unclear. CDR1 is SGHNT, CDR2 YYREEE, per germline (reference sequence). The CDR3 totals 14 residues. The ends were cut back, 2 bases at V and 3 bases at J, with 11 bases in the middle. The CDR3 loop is CASSFRDWEETQYF. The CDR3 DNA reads TGTGCCAGCAGCTTTCGAGACTGGGAAGAGACCCAGTACTTC.

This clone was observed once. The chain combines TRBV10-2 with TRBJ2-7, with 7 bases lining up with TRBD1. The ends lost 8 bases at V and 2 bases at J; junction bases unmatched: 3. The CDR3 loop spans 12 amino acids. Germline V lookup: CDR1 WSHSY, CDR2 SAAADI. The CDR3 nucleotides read TGCGCCAGCGGGGGACAGCCCTACGAGCAGTACTTC. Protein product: CASGGQPYEQYF.

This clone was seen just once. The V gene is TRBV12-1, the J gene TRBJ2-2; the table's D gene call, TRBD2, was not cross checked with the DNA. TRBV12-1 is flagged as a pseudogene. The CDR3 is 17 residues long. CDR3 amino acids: CASSFAFGGFYTGELFF. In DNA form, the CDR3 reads TGTGCCAGCAGCTTTGCATTTGGCGGGTTCTACACCGGGGAGCTGTTTTTT.

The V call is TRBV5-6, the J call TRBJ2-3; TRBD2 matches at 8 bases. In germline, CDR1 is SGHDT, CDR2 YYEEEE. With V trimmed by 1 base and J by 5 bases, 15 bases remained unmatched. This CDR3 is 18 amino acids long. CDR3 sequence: CASSLRGRGAGAGDTQYF. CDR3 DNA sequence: TGTGCCAGCAGCTTGCGGGGGAGGGGAGCGGGAGCAGGAGATACGCAGTATTTT.

The CDR3 reads CSGTEPSSGNTIYF. CDR3 bases: TGCAGCGGTACAGAGCCGAGCTCTGGAAACACCATATATTTT. This sequence joins TRBV29-1 and TRBJ1-3; no definite D call. This CDR3 contains 14 residues. V was cut by 7 bases and J by 0 bases, with 13 bases left in between. Germline lookup yields CDR1 SQVTM and CDR2 ANQGSEA.

The CDR3 here is CASKDSTSYNEQFF. The DNA of the CDR3 is TGCGCCAGCAAGGACAGTACTTCCTACAATGAGCAGTTCTTC. The genes are TRBV5-1 and TRBJ2-1, with D possibly TRBD1 on 6 matching bases. The germline CDR1 and CDR2 sequences are SGHRS and YFSETQ. The V end was cut by 6 bases, the J end by 1 base, with 11 bases between. CDR3 length: 14 residues.

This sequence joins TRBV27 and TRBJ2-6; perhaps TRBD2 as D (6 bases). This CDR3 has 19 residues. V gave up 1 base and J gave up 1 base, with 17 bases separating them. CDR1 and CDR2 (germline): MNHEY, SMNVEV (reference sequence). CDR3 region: CASSLYPPGLWSGANVLTF. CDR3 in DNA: TGTGCCAGCAGTTTATATCCTCCGGGACTGTGGTCTGGGGCCAACGTCCTGACTTTC.

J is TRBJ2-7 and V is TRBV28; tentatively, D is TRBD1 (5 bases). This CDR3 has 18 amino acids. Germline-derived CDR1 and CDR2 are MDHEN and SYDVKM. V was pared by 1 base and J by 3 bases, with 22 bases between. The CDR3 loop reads CASSLSGYRLKSNYEQYF. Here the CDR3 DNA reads TGTGCCAGCAGTTTATCCGGCTACAGGTTAAAGTCGAACTACGAGCAGTACTTC.

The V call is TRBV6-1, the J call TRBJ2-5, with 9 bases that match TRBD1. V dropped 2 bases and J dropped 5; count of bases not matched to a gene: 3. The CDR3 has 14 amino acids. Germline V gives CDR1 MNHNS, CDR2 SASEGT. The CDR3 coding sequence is TGTGCCAGCAGTGAAAACAGGGGGCTTGAGACCCAGTACTTC. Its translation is CASSENRGLETQYF.

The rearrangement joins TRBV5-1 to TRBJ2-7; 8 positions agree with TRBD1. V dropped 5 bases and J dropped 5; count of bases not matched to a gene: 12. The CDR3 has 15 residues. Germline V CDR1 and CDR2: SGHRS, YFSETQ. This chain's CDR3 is CASRRTGSATHEQYF. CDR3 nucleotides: TGCGCCAGCAGACGGACAGGGTCCGCTACCCACGAGCAGTACTTC.

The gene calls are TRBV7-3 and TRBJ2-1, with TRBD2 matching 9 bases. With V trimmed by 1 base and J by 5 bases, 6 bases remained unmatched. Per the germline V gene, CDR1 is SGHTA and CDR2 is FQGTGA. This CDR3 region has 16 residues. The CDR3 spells CASSLNAGGPHNEQFF. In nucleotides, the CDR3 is TGTGCCAGCAGCTTAAATGCGGGAGGGCCCCACAATGAGCAGTTCTTC.

The CDR3: CASAGTSNTGELFF. The CDR3 DNA is TGCGCCAGCGCCGGGACATCGAACACCGGGGAGCTGTTTTTT. The rearrangement uses TRBV5-1 and TRBJ2-2; tentatively, D is TRBD1 (6 bases). Germline CDR1 SGHRS, CDR2 YFSETQ. CDR3 length equals 14 residues. V was trimmed by 7 bases and J by 0 bases, leaving 10 bases between them.

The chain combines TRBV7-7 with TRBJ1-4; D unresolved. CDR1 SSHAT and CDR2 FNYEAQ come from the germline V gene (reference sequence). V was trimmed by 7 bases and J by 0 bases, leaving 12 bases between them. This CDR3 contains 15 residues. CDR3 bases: TGTGCCAGCACCACCGGGGAGGCAACTAATGAAAAACTGTTTTTT. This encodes CASTTGEATNEKLFF.

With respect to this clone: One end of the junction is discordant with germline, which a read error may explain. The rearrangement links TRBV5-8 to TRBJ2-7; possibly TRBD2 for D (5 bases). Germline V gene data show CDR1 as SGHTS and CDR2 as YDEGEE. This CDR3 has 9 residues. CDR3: CASTFVEGF. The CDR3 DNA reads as TGTGCCAGCACCTTCGTCGAGGGCTTC. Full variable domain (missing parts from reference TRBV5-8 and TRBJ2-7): EAGVTQSPTHLIKTRGQQATLRCSPISGHTSVYWYQQALGLGLQFLLWYDEGEERNRGNFPPRFSGRQFPNYSSELNVNALELEDSALYLCASTFVEGFGPGTRLTVT.

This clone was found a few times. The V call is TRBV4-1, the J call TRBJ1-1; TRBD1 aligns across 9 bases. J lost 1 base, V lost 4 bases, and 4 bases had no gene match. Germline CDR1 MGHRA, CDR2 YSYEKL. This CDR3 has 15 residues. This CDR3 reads CASSRPTGGNTEAFF. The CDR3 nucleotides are TGCGCCAGCAGCCGCCCGACAGGGGGGAACACTGAAGCTTTCTTT.

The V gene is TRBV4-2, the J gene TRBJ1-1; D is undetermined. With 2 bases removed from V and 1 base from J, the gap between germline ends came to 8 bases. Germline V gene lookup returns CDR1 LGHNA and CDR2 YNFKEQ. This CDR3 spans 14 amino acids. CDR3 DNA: TGTGCCAGCAGCCAAACGACATCGAACACTGAAGCTTTCTTT. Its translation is CASSQTTSNTEAFF.

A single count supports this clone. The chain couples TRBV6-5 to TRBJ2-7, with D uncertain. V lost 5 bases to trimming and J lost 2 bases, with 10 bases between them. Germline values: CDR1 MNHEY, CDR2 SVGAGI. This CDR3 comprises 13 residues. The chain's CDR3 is CASSPGPAYEQYF. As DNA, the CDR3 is TGTGCCAGCAGTCCTGGGCCGGCCTACGAGCAGTACTTC.

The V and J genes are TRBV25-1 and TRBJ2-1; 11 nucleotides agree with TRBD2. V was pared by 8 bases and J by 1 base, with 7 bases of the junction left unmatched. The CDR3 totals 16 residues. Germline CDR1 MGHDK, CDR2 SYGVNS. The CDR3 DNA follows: TGTGCCAGCTCCACTAGCGGGAGAACGTCCTACAATGAGCAGTTCTTC. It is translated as CASSTSGRTSYNEQFF.

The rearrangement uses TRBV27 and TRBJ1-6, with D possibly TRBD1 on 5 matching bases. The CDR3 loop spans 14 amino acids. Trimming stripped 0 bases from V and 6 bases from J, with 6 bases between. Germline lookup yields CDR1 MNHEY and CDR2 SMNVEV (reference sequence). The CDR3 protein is CASSLSGVNSPLHF. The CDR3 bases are TGTGCCAGCAGTTTATCAGGGGTTAATTCACCCCTCCACTTT.

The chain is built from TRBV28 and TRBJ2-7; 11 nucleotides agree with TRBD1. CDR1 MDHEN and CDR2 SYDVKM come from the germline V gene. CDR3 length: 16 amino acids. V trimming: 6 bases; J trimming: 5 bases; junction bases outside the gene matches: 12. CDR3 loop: CASRLGQGGHVDEQYF. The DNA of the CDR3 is TGTGCCAGCAGGTTGGGACAGGGGGGACATGTGGACGAGCAGTACTTC.

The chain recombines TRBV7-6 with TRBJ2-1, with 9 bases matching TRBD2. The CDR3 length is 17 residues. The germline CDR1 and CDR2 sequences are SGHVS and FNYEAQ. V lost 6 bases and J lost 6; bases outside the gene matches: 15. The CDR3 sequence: CASSPKTSGLLPNEQFF. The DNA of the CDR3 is TGTGCCAGCAGTCCTAAGACTAGCGGTCTCCTGCCCAATGAGCAGTTCTTC.

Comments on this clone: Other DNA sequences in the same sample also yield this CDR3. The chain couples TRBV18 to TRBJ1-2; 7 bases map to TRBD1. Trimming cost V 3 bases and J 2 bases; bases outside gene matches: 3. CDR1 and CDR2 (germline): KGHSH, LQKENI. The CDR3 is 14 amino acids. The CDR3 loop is CASSPPGQNYGYTF. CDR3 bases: TGTGCCAGCTCACCCCCGGGACAGAACTATGGCTACACCTTC.

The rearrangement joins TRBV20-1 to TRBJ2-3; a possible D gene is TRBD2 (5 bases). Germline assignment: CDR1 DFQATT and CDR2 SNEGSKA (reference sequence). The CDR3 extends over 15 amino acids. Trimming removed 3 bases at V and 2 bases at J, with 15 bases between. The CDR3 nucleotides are TGCAGTGCTAGTGTACTGACGGACTTCACAGATACGCAGTATTTT. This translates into CSASVLTDFTDTQYF.